This T cell receptor (beta chain) was sequenced in a study of OX40 agonist ivuxolimab in advanced cancers. Study as a whole: Averaging roughly 60 years in age, with a range of roughly 20 to 90, the cohort was 82.7% male. Overall study findings and caveats: Certain nonresponding patients likewise had low normalized T-cell clonal expansion. Doses of 0.1 to 3.0 mg/kg were accompanied by clonal expansion of CD4+ and CD8+ blood T cells by week 6.

Turning to this clone: The antigen remains undetermined.

Germline V gene lookup returns CDR1 MDHEN and CDR2 SYDVKM. This CDR3 has 12 residues. Repertoires were generated with immunoSEQ multiplex PCR, while TCRdb's copy carries only in-frame clones and drops some. The sample lists over 40,000 clones, more than 70% occurring once. The chain carries TRBV28 and TRBJ1-5; D possibly corresponds to TRBD1 (5 bases). The sequencing used CD4+ or CD8+ T cells sorted from blood, collected in a trial of the OX40 agonist ivuxolimab. This TCR was sampled from an adult with an advanced solid tumor such as melanoma, head and neck, liver or kidney cancer. CDR3 protein: CGTGAGNQPQHF. CDR3 DNA: TGTGGTACAGGAGCTGGCAATCAGCCCCAGCATTTT.